These 18 T cell receptor beta chains came from one sample sequenced in a study of post-analysis software for immune sequencing data. No antigen has been identified for these receptors. Notes on the study in general: Elevated frequency relative to controls characterized about 5 TRBV segments in patients, TRBV5-6, TRBV5-1 and TRBV20-1 among them.

Presence of unique molecular identifiers characterized the TCR beta cDNA libraries. A single record per CDR3 protein comes from TCRdb applying MiXCR to the PCR reads. Counted here are about 260,000 distinct CDR3 sequences, less than 40% occurring once; the ten biggest clones make up 4% to 6%. The specimen sequenced was blood. The receptor source for this set is a girl aged 10 to 17 with multiple sclerosis.

This clonotype was observed a few times. V and J are TRBV5-1 and TRBJ1-6; 7 positions agree with TRBD1. CDR1 and CDR2 from the germline V gene are SGHRS and YFSETQ. The trim removed 4 bases at V and 0 bases at J, leaving 7 bases unmatched. The CDR3 contains 17 residues. In nucleotides, the CDR3 is TGCGCCAGCAGCAGGACGACAGGGAGCTCCTATAATTCACCCCTCCACTTT. Translated, it gives CASSRTTGSSYNSPLHF.

There are many counts of this clonotype. A much larger clone lies one base from this, so it may be a read error. The V gene is TRBV29-1, the J gene TRBJ2-5; perhaps TRBD2 as D (6 bases). Germline CDR1 reads SQVTM; CDR2 reads ANQGSEA. The CDR3 loop spans 14 amino acids. Trimming took 3 bases from V and 6 from J, leaving 17 bases between them. The CDR3 spells CSVEEGGGMKTQYF. Written as DNA, the CDR3 is TGCAGCGTTGAGGAGGGTGGGGGAATGAAGACCCAGTACTTC.

This clonotype has at least ten counts. V and J are TRBV12-3 or TRBV12-4 and TRBJ1-2, with D perhaps TRBD1 (5 bases). Trimming left V 1 base short and J 5 bases short, with 11 bases between. The CDR3 extends over 14 amino acids. The CDR3 DNA reads TGTGCCAGCAGTTTAGACCGGGGCCAATATGGCTACACCTTC. It is translated as CASSLDRGQYGYTF.

This clonotype was observed a single time. Possible read error: a much larger clone is one base away. The chain uses TRBV10-2 and TRBJ1-4, with D perhaps matching TRBD1 (6 bases). V shed 4 bases and J shed 8 bases, with 14 bases lying between them. CDR3 length equals 14 residues. CDR1 and CDR2 (germline): WSHSY, SAAADI. This CDR3 reads CASSGEGGREKLFF. CDR3 in DNA: TGCGCCAGCAGTGGTGAGGGGGGAAGGGAAAAACTGTTTTTT.

This clonotype was observed at least ten times. This rearrangement joins TRBV29-1 to TRBJ1-1; 8 positions match TRBD1. Germline V lookup: CDR1 SQVTM, CDR2 ANQGSEA. The junction had 4 bases not matched to a gene; V was cut back by 7 bases and J by 3 bases. This CDR3 comprises 12 residues. The CDR3 bases are TGCAGCGGCGACAGGGGCGACACTGAAGCTTTCTTT. This encodes CSGDRGDTEAFF. The full variable domain, completed using reference TRBV29-1 and TRBJ1-1, is SAVISQKPSRDICQRGTSLTIQCQVDSQVTMMFWYRQQPGQSLTLIATANQGSEATYESGFVIDKFPISRPNLTFSTLTVSNMSPEDSSIYLCSGDRGDTEAFFGQGTRLTVV.

J is TRBJ2-3 and V is TRBV6-5, with a tentative D call TRBD2 (7 bases). V lost 6 bases to trimming and J lost 2 bases, with 18 bases between them. The CDR3 is made up of 16 amino acids. Germline V gene sequence: CDR1 MNHEY, CDR2 SVGAGI. CDR3 amino acids: CASRTIGRGLTDTQYF. In nucleotides, the CDR3 is TGTGCCAGCAGGACCATCGGGCGGGGGCTCACAGATACGCAGTATTTT.

J is TRBJ2-3 and V is TRBV12-3 or TRBV12-4, with D hard to call. This CDR3 comprises 14 residues. V lost 11 bases and J lost 3, with 18 bases in between. The CDR3 loop is CAELPAVGTDTQYF. Written as DNA, the CDR3 is TGTGCCGAACTCCCTGCGGTGGGAACAGATACGCAGTATTTT.

This clonotype occurred many times. The chain's CDR3 is CASSSGLAGVYQETQYF. CDR3 coding DNA: TGTGCCAGCAGCTCGGGACTAGCGGGGGTCTACCAAGAGACCCAGTACTTC. J is TRBJ2-5 and V is TRBV7-6; 14 bases fit TRBD2. Germline V gene data show CDR1 as SGHVS and CDR2 as FNYEAQ. After removal of 4 bases from V and 0 bases from J, the junction contained 4 bases not matched to a gene. The CDR3 sequence is 17 residues long.

Comments on this clonotype: This sequence may be a read error, since a much larger clone differs from it by one base. This chain links TRBV20-1 with TRBJ2-5; 10 bases line up with TRBD2. This CDR3 has 14 amino acids. CDR1 DFQATT and CDR2 SNEGSKA come from the germline V gene (reference sequence). The junction had 14 bases not matched to a gene; V was cut back by 5 bases and J by 11 bases. The CDR3 reads CSALLAGASNEQYF. The CDR3 region has the DNA TGCAGTGCTCTGCTAGCGGGAGCTAGCAATGAGCAGTACTTC.

This clonotype appeared many times. V and J are TRBV6-1 and TRBJ2-5, with 7 bases aligning to TRBD1. This CDR3 has 13 residues. V lost 6 bases to trimming and J lost 4 bases; unmatched junction nucleotides: 5. Germline-derived CDR1 and CDR2 are MNHNS and SASEGT. In DNA form, the CDR3 reads TGTGCCAGCAGACGGACAGGTCCAGAGACCCAGTACTTC. Amino acid sequence: CASRRTGPETQYF.

The DNA for the CDR3 is TGCGCCAGCAGCTTGACTGTAACAGGGGAGAACACCGGGGAGCTGTTTTTT. It specifies CASSLTVTGENTGELFF. The chain joins TRBV5-1 to TRBJ2-2; TRBD1 matches at 7 bases. The CDR3 is 17 amino acids. Per the germline V gene, CDR1 is SGHRS and CDR2 is YFSETQ. The V segment lost 1 base and the J segment 1 base; nucleotides outside the gene matches: 7.

This clonotype was seen once. V is TRBV20-1 and J is TRBJ1-2, with a tentative D call TRBD1 (6 bases). The V end lost 6 bases, the J end lost 6 bases, and 17 bases lay between the germline ends. The germline CDR1 and CDR2 sequences are DFQATT and SNEGSKA (reference sequence). The CDR3 loop spans 13 amino acids. In DNA, the CDR3 is TGCAGTGCCTTAAGATACAGGGAAGATGGCTACACCTTC. Protein product: CSALRYREDGYTF.

This clonotype came up many times. The chain recombines TRBV18 with TRBJ2-1, with 14 bases that match TRBD2. The CDR3 is made up of 16 amino acids. The ends lost 3 bases at V and 5 bases at J; junction bases unmatched: 3. Per germline, CDR1 KGHSH and CDR2 LQKENI. CDR3 sequence reads: CASSPLTSGGDNEQFF. The CDR3 coding sequence is TGTGCCAGCTCACCGTTGACTAGCGGGGGGGACAATGAGCAGTTCTTC. The full variable domain, rest sourced from reference TRBV18 and TRBJ2-1, is NAGVMQNPRHLVRRRGQEARLRCSPMKGHSHVYWYRQLPEEGLKFMVYLQKENIIDESGMPKERFSAEFPKEGPSILRIQQVVRGDSAAYFCASSPLTSGGDNEQFFGPGTRLTVL.

J is TRBJ1-2 and V is TRBV29-1; maybe TRBD1 (6 bases). In germline, CDR1 is SQVTM, CDR2 ANQGSEA. The CDR3 has 12 amino acids. Trimming removed 7 bases at V and 7 bases at J, with 16 bases between. The CDR3 region is CSAGEGGAGYTF. The DNA of the CDR3 is TGCAGCGCAGGGGAGGGGGGTGCTGGCTACACCTTC.

Note on this clonotype: Given a much more abundant clone one base away, this may be a read error. The DNA is omitted, as the CDR3 cannot be located on it reliably, and the CDR3 follows TCRdb's listing. J is TRBJ2-7 and V is TRBV27. Germline-derived CDR1 and CDR2 are MNHEY and SMNVEV (reference sequence). The CDR3 length equals 12 residues, ends included. The CDR3 reads CASSTSSYGQYF.

The chain recombines TRBV7-2 with TRBJ2-3; 8 bases fit TRBD2. The V gene end was trimmed by 4 bases and the J gene end by 5 bases; junction bases not matched to a gene: 2. CDR3 length equals 13 residues. Per germline, CDR1 SGHTA and CDR2 FQGNSA. The CDR3 region is CASSYTSGDTQYF. The CDR3 region has the DNA TGTGCCAGCAGCTACACTAGCGGAGATACGCAGTATTTT.

Only a few counts were recorded for this clonotype. The chain couples TRBV6-6 to TRBJ1-2; D is undetermined. The V end lost 6 bases, the J end lost 4 bases, and 15 bases lay between the germline ends. The germline CDR1 and CDR2 sequences are MNHNY and SVGAGI (reference sequence). This CDR3 comprises 14 residues. CDR3 bases: TGTGCCAGCAGCGTTGAGGGTCGGGGCTATGGCTACACCTTC. Translation: CASSVEGRGYGYTF.

This clonotype has ten or more counts. The rearrangement joins TRBV10-3 to TRBJ1-2; D gene uncertain. Germline CDR1 and CDR2: ENHRY and SYGVKD. V was trimmed by 0 bases and J by 5 bases, leaving 10 bases between them. The CDR3 spans 14 residues. Written as DNA, the CDR3 is TGTGCCATCAGTGAGTCTCCCGACAAGTATGGCTACACCTTC. The encoded protein is CAISESPDKYGYTF.